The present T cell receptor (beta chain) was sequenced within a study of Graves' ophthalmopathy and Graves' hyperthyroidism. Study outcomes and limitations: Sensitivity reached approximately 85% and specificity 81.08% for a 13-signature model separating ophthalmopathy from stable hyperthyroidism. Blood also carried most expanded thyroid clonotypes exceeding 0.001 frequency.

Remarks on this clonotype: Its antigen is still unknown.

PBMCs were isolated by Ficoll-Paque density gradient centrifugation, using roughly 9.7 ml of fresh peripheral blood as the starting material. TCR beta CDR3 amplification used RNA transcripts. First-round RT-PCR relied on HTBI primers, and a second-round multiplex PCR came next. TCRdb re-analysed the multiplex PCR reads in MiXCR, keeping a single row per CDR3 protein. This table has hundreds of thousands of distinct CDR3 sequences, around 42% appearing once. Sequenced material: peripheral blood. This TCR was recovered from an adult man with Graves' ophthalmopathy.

The CDR3 reads CASRDSNSYEQYF. The CDR3 DNA reads TGTGCCAGTAGGGACAGCAACTCCTACGAGCAGTACTTC. The chain combines TRBV19 with TRBJ2-7; D may be TRBD1 (6 bases). V gave up 6 bases and J gave up 0 bases, with 9 bases separating them. The CDR3 has 13 amino acids. The germline gives CDR1 LNHDA, CDR2 SQIVND (reference sequence).